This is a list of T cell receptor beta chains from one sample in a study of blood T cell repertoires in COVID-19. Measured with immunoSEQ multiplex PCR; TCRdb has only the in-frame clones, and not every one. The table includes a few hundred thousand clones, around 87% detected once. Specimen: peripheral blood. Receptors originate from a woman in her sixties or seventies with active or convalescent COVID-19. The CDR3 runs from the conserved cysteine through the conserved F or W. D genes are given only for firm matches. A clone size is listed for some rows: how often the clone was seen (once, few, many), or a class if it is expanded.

CDR3: CAISKQGPNYGYTF; DNA: TGTGCCATCAGCAAACAGGGTCCGAACTATGGCTACACCTTC; size: -; V: TRBV10-3; J: TRBJ1-2; D: -; length: 14
CDR3: CASSPQTGTSGAREQFF; DNA: TGTGCCAGCAGCCCCCAGACCGGGACTAGCGGGGCTCGTGAGCAGTTCTTC; size: -; V: TRBV9; J: TRBJ2-1; D: TRBD2; length: 17
CDR3: CASKREQYF; DNA: TGCGCCAGCAAGCGCGAGCAGTACTTC; size: -; V: TRBV10-1; J: TRBJ2-7; D: -; length: 9
CDR3: CASSFGVAGKTEAFF; DNA: TGTGCCAGCAGCTTTGGGGTTGCGGGGAAGACTGAAGCTTTCTTT; size: once; V: TRBV5-4; J: TRBJ1-1; D: -; length: 15
CDR3: CASSPRGPMGSNQPQHF; DNA: TGTGCCAGCTCCCCCAGGGGCCCAATGGGAAGCAATCAGCCCCAGCATTTT; size: few; V: TRBV18; J: TRBJ1-5; D: -; length: 17
CDR3: CASSLAQNTEAFF; DNA: TGTGCCAGCAGCTTGGCCCAGAACACTGAAGCTTTCTTT; size: -; V: TRBV7-9; J: TRBJ1-1; D: -; length: 13
CDR3: CASQPPTGGNTIYF; DNA: TGTGCTAGCCAACCTCCCACAGGGGGAAACACCATATATTTT; size: -; V: TRBV12-5; J: TRBJ1-3; D: -; length: 14
CDR3: CASSSDRGVGGYTF; DNA: TGTGCCAGCAGCTCGGACAGGGGGGTTGGTGGCTACACCTTC; size: -; V: TRBV7-9; J: TRBJ1-2; D: TRBD1; length: 14
CDR3: CASSQDSGTVYGYTF; DNA: TGTGCCAGCAGCCAAGATAGCGGGACAGTTTATGGCTACACCTTC; size: -; V: TRBV3-1/TRBV3-2; J: TRBJ1-2; D: TRBD1; length: 15
CDR3: CASSWTSGGSGDEQFF; DNA: TGTGCCAGCAGCTGGACTAGCGGGGGCTCCGGGGATGAGCAGTTCTTC; size: once; V: TRBV11-2; J: TRBJ2-1; D: TRBD2; length: 16
CDR3: CASSRGGQANEKLFF; DNA: TGTGCCAGCAGTAGGGGGGGACAGGCAAATGAAAAACTGTTTTTT; size: few; V: TRBV13; J: TRBJ1-4; D: TRBD1; length: 15
CDR3: CASSLARVGTEAFF; DNA: TGTGCCAGCAGCTTAGCCAGGGTTGGGACTGAAGCTTTCTTT; size: -; V: TRBV7-2; J: TRBJ1-1; D: -; length: 14
CDR3: CASSHEAGGNEQFF; DNA: TGTGCCAGCAGTCACGAGGCGGGGGGAAATGAGCAGTTCTTC; size: -; V: TRBV6-6; J: TRBJ2-1; D: TRBD2; length: 14
CDR3: CASSSEGSGGQETQYF; DNA: TGTGCCAGTAGTTCCGAGGGTAGCGGGGGGCAAGAGACCCAGTACTTC; size: -; V: TRBV19; J: TRBJ2-5; D: TRBD2; length: 16
CDR3: CATSAGVGNQPQHF; DNA: TGTGCCACCAGTGCGGGGGTGGGCAATCAGCCCCAGCATTTT; size: -; V: TRBV24-1; J: TRBJ1-5; D: -; length: 14
CDR3: CASSASGTATYEQYF; DNA: TGTGCCAGCAGCGCCTCCGGGACAGCTACCTACGAGCAGTACTTC; size: -; V: TRBV7-2; J: TRBJ2-7; D: TRBD1; length: 15
CDR3: CASSRTGAGNTEAFF; DNA: TGTGCCAGCAGTAGGACAGGGGCAGGGAACACTGAAGCTTTCTTT; size: -; V: TRBV6-5; J: TRBJ1-1; D: TRBD1; length: 15
CDR3: CASRVRDSYTF; DNA: TGTGCCAGCAGGGTTCGGGACAGCTACACCTTC; size: once; V: TRBV6-5; J: TRBJ1-2; D: -; length: 11
CDR3: CASSEGRLAGGDTQYF; DNA: TGTGCCAGCAGTGAGGGTAGACTAGCGGGGGGAGATACGCAGTATTTT; size: -; V: TRBV2; J: TRBJ2-3; D: TRBD2; length: 16
CDR3: CATRAKQAFSGNTIYF; DNA: TGCGCCACCCGGGCCAAACAGGCTTTCTCTGGAAACACCATATATTTT; size: few; V: TRBV10-2; J: TRBJ1-3; D: -; length: 16
CDR3: CASSLNIGGRRTEAFF; DNA: TGTGCCAGCAGCCTGAATATCGGGGGGCGCAGAACTGAAGCTTTCTTT; size: -; V: TRBV7-8; J: TRBJ1-1; D: -; length: 16
CDR3: CASSYSGTSPEQYF; DNA: TGTGCCAGCAGCTACTCCGGGACTAGCCCCGAGCAGTACTTC; size: -; V: TRBV7-9; J: TRBJ2-7; D: TRBD2; length: 14
CDR3: CASSFTVTTGELFF; DNA: TGTGCCAGCAGTTTTACAGTGACCACCGGGGAGCTGTTTTTT; size: once; V: TRBV27; J: TRBJ2-2; D: -; length: 14
CDR3: CASRGALANYGYTF; DNA: TGTGCCAGCAGGGGGGCCCTAGCTAACTATGGCTACACCTTC; size: -; V: TRBV5-8; J: TRBJ1-2; D: -; length: 14
CDR3: CASSPVRGYGYTF; DNA: TGTGCCAGCAGTCCTGTCAGGGGCTATGGCTACACCTTC; size: -; V: TRBV27; J: TRBJ1-2; D: -; length: 13
CDR3: CASSLVTSGGLPNEQFF; DNA: TGTGCCAGCAGCTTGGTTACTAGCGGGGGACTTCCAAATGAGCAGTTCTTC; size: -; V: TRBV5-4; J: TRBJ2-1; D: TRBD2; length: 17
CDR3: CASSEVGYRNQPQHF; DNA: TGTGCCAGCAGTGAAGTTGGGTACAGAAATCAGCCCCAGCATTTT; size: -; V: TRBV2; J: TRBJ1-5; D: -; length: 15